This record looks at one TCR beta chain sequence and its context. This clonotype was seen ten or more times. No cognate antigen has been identified for it. No base quality information exists; no much larger clone differs at one position. cDNA was synthesized by template-switch 5'RACE using a primer with a 10-nucleotide random unique molecular identifier that tagged each TCR transcript. Every sequencing run yielded over 170 million TCR-beta sequences covering 15-18 subjects. The RNeasy kit was used to extract total RNA. TCR-beta VDJ regions were amplified with primers for the TCR constant region and the 5'RACE anchor, using the KAPA Real-time Library Amplification kit. Sample indexes and Illumina adaptors were added in a first PCR, and a second PCR then increased library yield. After Ampure bead purification, the roughly 650 bp TCR product was size-selected on a 2% E-gel SizeSelection system. Before pooling, library quality was checked on a Bioanalyzer, concentration was measured with Qubit, and libraries were quantified with the Kapa Library Quantification kit. Libraries were sequenced paired-end 2 x 150 bp on an Illumina HiSeq 2500. To increase sequence diversity, about 25-31% phiX was spiked into each library pool. Per the original workflow: Quality-filtered reads were processed with the UMI-based MiGEC pipeline, which removed over 85% of raw TCR sequences during error correction. VDJ genes were aligned to IMGT germline references, and clonotypes were defined by unique CDR3 amino acid sequence plus V-J genes. Clonal expansion, Shannon diversity and CDR3 relatedness (CalcPairwiseDistances, ClusterSamples) were evaluated with VDJtools, and phylogenetic trees were built with CLCbio workbench. A clone was classed as expanded if it had 8 or more unique UMIs, a cutoff based on coefficient-of-variation modelling across technical triplicates. TCRdb itself trimmed the public reads at Q25 with fastp, ran MiXCR and retained productive beta chains. Under each unique CDR3 protein, matching rows form one entry showing the most common genes and DNA. TCRdb, rather than the study authors, made the V and J calls. Across this sample there are tens of thousands of distinct CDR3 sequences, with about 2.5% seen only once. The ten biggest clones cover less than 3.5% of the sample.

V loses 1 base of germline sequence and J loses 4 bases, and the interval between the two ends is 31 bases. From the cysteine up to the phenylalanine, the CDR3 has a length of 21 residues. The CDR3 DNA has 63 bases and is translated from base 1. Taken from the germline V gene, the CDR1 and CDR2 loops are SGDLS and YYNGEE. This sample is drawn from a study of neurological immune-mediated disorders (dated by TCRdb to the late 2010s). Regarding the complete study: Among the 35 or so multiple sclerosis patients, around 31 had relapsing-remitting MS and 3 had secondary progressive MS. Alongside PBMC samples, the set of about 100 TCR-beta libraries contained longitudinal samples, technical triplicates, and paired CD4+ and CD8+ T-cell subsets that had been sorted. Using UMI-based sequencing, the study compared peripheral blood TCR-beta repertoires from patients with HTLV-I-associated myelopathy (HAM/TSP), patients with multiple sclerosis, and healthy controls. The cohort comprised 60 to 75 subjects: roughly 14 HAM/TSP patients, 34 multiple sclerosis patients and 20 or so healthy controls. General study outcomes and caveats: No identical CDR3 amino acid sequences were shared among expanded clones across subjects, suggesting private TCR-beta repertoires in all groups. The MS cluster was not associated with any clinical or MRI features, and the authors stated that larger cohorts are needed. The highest TCR clonal expansion was observed in HAM/TSP patients, whereas the lowest was observed in MS patients, even when compared with healthy controls. Phylogenetic analysis grouped repertoires from 18 of 34 MS patients into a cluster of related CDR3 sequences, suggesting a possible repertoire-level signature.

Libraries from unsorted PBMCs were made from 2 million PBMCs kept in RNAlater at -80 degrees C until RNA extraction. The multiple sclerosis patients were enrolled in a US clinical protocol that used magnetic resonance imaging to evaluate disease progression. PBMCs were separated from peripheral blood using Ficoll-Hypaque density gradient centrifugation and then cryopreserved in liquid nitrogen. The source is a man aged 45-60 years with multiple sclerosis. The chain is encoded by TRBV9 joined to TRBJ2-3, with an unclear D gene assignment. Sequences were obtained from PBMCs. The sequenced DNA: TGTGCCAGCAGCGTAATACCCGGCGCGACCCCGGGCCTCAACCCCCCAGATACGCAGTATTTT. It specifies CASSVIPGATPGLNPPDTQYF.